This record looks at one T cell receptor beta chain sequence and its context. This sample was taken from a study of blood T cell repertoires in COVID-19. Study-wide background: From the United States, Italy and Spain came samples of acute and convalescent COVID-19. T cells, B-cell-depleted T cells, or PBMCs provided the cDNA or gDNA that served as material.

Seattle researchers signed up patients amid active infection and tracked them longitudinally. Original processing methods: Nucleated cell number was recorded as an estimate derived from reference gene primer amplification. The assay was immunoSEQ multiplex PCR, and TCRdb's table has in-frame clones only and misses some. That table gives V, J and clone size, and the DNA gave D and trimming. The profile shows some 300,000 clones, around nine tenths of them singletons. This clonotype originated in a woman between 70 and 85 years old with COVID-19, enrolled during active disease. Sequences were obtained from peripheral blood.

The CDR3 protein is CASSFPPGQGVPYEQYF. CDR3 nucleotide sequence: TGTGCCAGCAGTTTCCCCCCGGGACAGGGGGTGCCCTACGAGCAGTACTTC. This chain links TRBV28 with TRBJ2-7; 11 bases line up with TRBD1. With V trimmed by 3 bases and J by 2 bases, 9 bases remained unmatched. Germline CDR1 MDHEN, CDR2 SYDVKM. The CDR3 has 17 residues.